This T cell receptor (beta chain) was found in a study of shared clonotypes between healthy human individuals (TCRdb year 2020). The study in broad terms: Two women and a few men aged 18 to 49 years were included in the cohort. For each donor, three plates each were used for CD4 naive and CD4 memory, two plates were used for CD8 naive, and one plate was used for CD8 memory. Leukapheresis yielded between about 0.85 and 9 billion PBMCs per donor. Blood TCR repertoires of about five healthy adults were deeply sequenced to estimate repertoire size and the extent of clonotype sharing between individuals. To increase sequencing depth and limit assay-specific biases, TCR repertoire library preparation and sequencing were carried out by different laboratories using diverse techniques. Broad study findings and their caveats: Across four donors, approximately 4.6% of naive CD4, around 3.5% of naive CD8, about 2% of memory CD4, and about 0.4% of memory CD8 clonotypes were shared. Rarefaction of sorted-subset datasets indicated incomplete sequencing despite the large sequencing depth. Estimated clonotype richness was generally larger for naive than for memory subsets. Pairwise subsampling led to the expectation that sequencing depth would affect the degree of clonotype sharing among donors. Compared with non-shared clonotypes, clonotypes shared by all four sorted-subset donors had higher generation probabilities. The small number of donors limited the genetic and exposure-history diversity represented. Sampling was limited to blood, and TCR repertoires in tissue likely differ from TCR repertoires in blood.

Including cysteine and phenylalanine, the CDR3 has 11 amino acids. CDR3 DNA only is kept here, 33 bases in frame from base 1. Cut back by 4 bases and 1 base, the V and J ends lie 1 base apart. The germline V gene provides CDR1 SNHLY and CDR2 FYNNEI. Using the deep immunoSEQ assay, multiplex PCR amplified TCR CDR3 regions from genomic DNA. Extracted genomic DNA from each cell subset was spread evenly across all wells of several immunoSEQ 96-well plates, with each plate serving as a replicate. For sorted subsets, each replicate PCR was loaded with approximately 190 ng genomic DNA, equivalent to 32,000 or so T cell genomes. Purified libraries were quantified with a Qubit 3.0 fluorometer, sized on a Bioanalyzer 2100, and re-quantified with the KAPA Library Quantification kit. A separate single-read 150-cycle Illumina NextSeq 550 flow cell was used to sequence each immunoSEQ 96-well plate. The authors' analysis ran thus. Because only junctional sequences without quality scores were contained in the immunoSEQ output, filtering matching that applied to full-length reads could not be performed. To assign V/J genes and CDR3, sequences were annotated against IMGT germline references using PyIR, a Python wrapper for IgBLAST v1.9. Any read was removed if the V/J assignment was weak (E-value above 1e-6), the CDR3 was missing, or the read contained stop codons, out-of-frame junctions, or ambiguous translated residues. V3J clonotypes were defined as sequences sharing the same inferred V gene, J gene, and CDR3 amino acid sequence. Percentage overlap between repertoires was computed as shared unique clonotypes divided by the size of the smaller repertoire. Three approaches were used to assess repertoire richness: RTK rarefaction, the Chao1 estimator, and Recon v2.1 estimates of unobserved clonotypes. For all TCRbeta clonotypes obtained by the gDNA method from four donors, generation probabilities were computed with OLGA. Sourced from immuneACCESS, this table was stored by TCRdb with only in-frame sequences that have V and J called. A share of the clones is absent; for the studies checked, an unresolved V gene accounts for under half, and the remainder has no known explanation. V, J and clone size are taken as reported in that table, and D and trimming were inferred from the DNA itself. The sample yields roughly 2.2 million clones; about 92% were counted once. The ten largest clones add up to about 0.39% of the sample.

Healthy HIV-negative adults with no recently reported acute infections or vaccinations were included as donors. Only Caucasian adults living in Nashville, Tennessee, USA were represented among the donors. CD4+ T cells were enriched through magnetic negative selection, after which naive cells were positively selected on CD45RA and the remaining negative fraction served as the memory subset. Blood was collected by leukapheresis, and PBMCs were isolated by Ficoll-Histopaque density gradient centrifugation and then cryopreserved in liquid nitrogen vapor phase. Purity and quantity of every magnetically sorted T cell population were checked by analytical flow cytometry. Each sorted fraction had its genomic DNA isolated and then quantified by UV absorbance on a Nanodrop 2000c. This clone was seen only a few times. Its binding antigen is unknown. No much larger clone is present one base from it, and per-base qualities are unavailable. The sample carries other DNA sequences with the same CDR3.

The material sequenced was naive CD4+ T cells from PBMCs. According to the study, the label for this sample's cell subset or site signals: CD45RA+ positively selected. The source is a man between 18 and 35 years old in good health. Some clones in this sample may be carry-over from other donors' samples. Rearrangement joined TRBV2 to TRBJ1-1; the D segment cannot be called with confidence. Here is the DNA: TGTGCCAGCAGTGCGAACACTGAAGCTTTCTTT. Its protein product is CASSANTEAFF.